The 15 T cell receptor beta chains below come from one sample, sequenced in a study of T cell responses to AZD1222 COVID-19 vaccine. Using immunoSEQ multiplex PCR, the repertoire was profiled, and TCRdb retains in-frame clones only, with some absent. The table lists some 140,000 clones, about 92% of them singletons. Sequenced material: peripheral blood, taken on day 0 of AZD1222 vaccination. These receptors came from an adult in good health.

This chain joins TRBV6-5 and TRBJ1-1, with D perhaps TRBD1 (5 bases). Trimming pared 2 bases from V and 5 bases from J, leaving 18 bases between. In germline, CDR1 is MNHEY, CDR2 SVGAGI. The CDR3 has 16 amino acids. Here the CDR3 DNA reads TGTGCCAGCAGTTACCAGTTAGGGGACCCTGGGACTGAAGCTTTCTTT. Encoded protein: CASSYQLGDPGTEAFF.

V gene TRBV5-1 combines with J gene TRBJ1-2, with D unclear. This CDR3 has 14 amino acids. Trimming removed 0 bases from V and 8 bases from J, with 14 bases in between. Germline V lookup: CDR1 SGHRS, CDR2 YFSETQ. CDR3 amino acids: CASSLEEGNPGYTF. DNA for the CDR3: TGCGCCAGCAGCTTGGAGGAGGGCAACCCGGGCTACACCTTC.

CDR3 nucleotide sequence: TGTGCCACCAGCTCCGGGACAGGGGGCGACTATGGCTACACCTTC. Protein sequence: CATSSGTGGDYGYTF. The J gene is TRBJ1-2, the V gene TRBV24-1; TRBD1 matches at 12 bases. The CDR3 length is 15 residues. Germline assignment: CDR1 KGHDR and CDR2 SFDVKD. The ends lost 7 bases at V and 3 bases at J; junction bases unmatched: 5.

This sequence joins TRBV6-6 and TRBJ1-5, with TRBD1 matching over 9 bases. CDR1 and CDR2 (germline): MNHNY, SVGAGI (reference sequence). CDR3 length: 18 amino acids. Trimming took 5 bases from V and 2 from J; bases not matched to a gene: 13. The CDR3 spells CASSLRDRELGGNQPQHF. The CDR3 nucleotides are TGTGCCAGCAGTCTCCGGGACAGGGAATTGGGTGGCAATCAGCCCCAGCATTTT.

This chain links TRBV9 with TRBJ2-1; TRBD2 might be the D (6 bases). CDR1 is SGDLS and CDR2 is YYNGEE in the germline V gene. CDR3 length: 17 amino acids. V lost 3 bases and J 4 bases, leaving 20 bases between the germline ends. The CDR3 coding sequence is TGTGCCAGCAGCGGATTGCGCGGATTAGCGGCATACAATGAGCAGTTCTTC. It is translated as CASSGLRGLAAYNEQFF.

The chain couples TRBV9 to TRBJ1-2, with 8 bases aligning to TRBD1. The CDR3 has 16 amino acids. From germline, CDR1 is SGDLS and CDR2 YYNGEE. V shed 0 bases, J shed 2 bases, and the junction held 6 bases outside the gene matches. The CDR3 DNA is TGTGCCAGCAGCGTAGGAGGACAGGGCTCCAACTATGGCTACACCTTC. Translation gives CASSVGGQGSNYGYTF.

The chain recombines TRBV3-1 (or the pseudogene TRBV3-2) with TRBJ1-5, with D tentatively TRBD1 (6 bases). The CDR3 runs to 14 residues. Germline values: CDR1 LGHDT, CDR2 YNNKEL (reference sequence). Trimming removed 6 bases at V and 5 bases at J, with 14 bases between. The CDR3 reads CASSFSGEDQPQHF. CDR3 nucleotide sequence: TGTGCCAGCAGTTTTTCAGGGGAGGATCAGCCCCAGCATTTT.

The chain couples TRBV28 to TRBJ1-2; D gene ambiguous. The CDR3 extends over 12 amino acids. Trimming left V 7 bases short and J 4 bases short, with 10 bases between. Germline CDR1 is MDHEN and CDR2 is SYDVKM. The DNA of the CDR3 is TGTGCCAGCACCTCAGGTTCCTATGGCTACACCTTC. Protein product: CASTSGSYGYTF.

The chain links TRBV27 to TRBJ2-7; D is ambiguous. The germline V gene encodes CDR1 MNHEY and CDR2 SMNVEV (reference sequence). Trimming removed 6 bases from V and 5 bases from J, with 14 bases in between. The CDR3 has 13 amino acids. The CDR3 DNA is TGTGCCAGCAGGTACACCCTTGGGGACGAGCAGTACTTC. Its protein is CASRYTLGDEQYF.

This chain uses TRBV27 with TRBJ1-1, with D unresolved. The CDR3 length is 13 residues. V was cut by 10 bases and J by 0 bases, with 12 bases left in between. Germline loops: CDR1 MNHEY, CDR2 SMNVEV (reference sequence). The CDR3 DNA follows: TGTGCCACCGGCTACCGATTGAACACTGAAGCTTTCTTT. It encodes CATGYRLNTEAFF.

The chain recombines TRBV21-1 with TRBJ2-4; the D call in the table, TRBD2, was not verified against the DNA. TRBV21-1 is labeled a pseudogene. The CDR3 consists of 21 residues. The CDR3 region is CASSNLRLAGEMVQAKNIQYF. The CDR3 region has the DNA TGTGCCAGCAGCAATTTACGACTAGCGGGAGAAATGGTCCAAGCCAAAAACATTCAGTACTTC.

Here the CDR3 reads CASSRSGTGGEKLFF. The CDR3 DNA reads TGTGCCAGCAGCCGTTCCGGGACAGGGGGTGAAAAACTGTTTTTT. The chain uses TRBV3-1 (or the pseudogene TRBV3-2) and TRBJ1-4, with 11 positions matching TRBD1. This CDR3 spans 15 amino acids. The junction had 5 bases not matched to a gene; V was cut back by 4 bases and J by 7 bases. Germline V gene lookup returns CDR1 LGHDT and CDR2 YNNKEL (reference sequence).

The chain links TRBV5-1 to TRBJ1-2; maybe TRBD1 (6 bases). The germline gives CDR1 SGHRS, CDR2 YFSETQ. Trimming took 0 bases from V and 7 from J, leaving 10 bases between them. The CDR3 is made up of 13 amino acids. CDR3 protein: CASSLDRVLGYTF. In DNA form, the CDR3 reads TGCGCCAGCAGCTTGGACAGGGTACTTGGCTACACCTTC.

This chain connects TRBV18 to TRBJ1-4; TRBD1 agrees at 8 bases. Germline assignment: CDR1 KGHSH and CDR2 LQKENI. The V gene end was trimmed by 3 bases and the J gene end by 5 bases; junction bases not matched to a gene: 5. CDR3 size: 15 residues. The CDR3: CASSPQTGVNEKLFF. In DNA form, the CDR3 reads TGTGCCAGCTCACCCCAGACAGGGGTGAATGAAAAACTGTTTTTT.

The chain employs TRBV10-3 and TRBJ1-1, with D maybe TRBD1 (5 bases). V was trimmed by 3 bases and J by 3 bases, leaving 11 bases between them. Germline loops: CDR1 ENHRY, CDR2 SYGVKD. This CDR3 is 14 amino acids long. The chain's CDR3 is CAISDPDSHTEAFF. The CDR3 DNA is TGTGCCATCAGTGACCCCGACAGTCACACTGAAGCTTTCTTT.